Presented here are 5 T cell receptor beta chains from one specimen sequenced in a study of blood T cell repertoires in COVID-19. This table comes from immunoSEQ multiplex PCR, and its TCRdb copy is limited to in-frame clones, with some not included. Seen here are hundreds of thousands of clones, about 84% observed once, and the top ten hold around 4.5%. The sequenced material came from PBMCs or T cells enriched from blood (not recorded which). These receptor sequences come from a man aged 25-45 years with acute COVID-19.

J is TRBJ1-6 and V is TRBV19; TRBD1 might be the D (5 bases). This CDR3 contains 15 residues. The V gene's germline CDR1 is LNHDA and CDR2 SQIVND (reference sequence). Trimming stripped 1 base from V and 7 bases from J, with 11 bases between. The CDR3 is CASSIVAGLNSPLHF. The CDR3 DNA sequence: TGTGCCAGTAGTATAGTGGCAGGGCTGAATTCACCCCTCCACTTT.

This clone was seen a few times. The chain combines TRBV2 with TRBJ2-7, with TRBD1 identical over 8 bases. Germline lookup yields CDR1 SNHLY and CDR2 FYNNEI. V was clipped by 4 bases and J by 4 bases; unmatched bases: 3. The CDR3 contains 13 residues. In DNA, the CDR3 is TGTGCCAGCAGTGGGGACAGGTTGTACGAGCAGTACTTC. As protein: CASSGDRLYEQYF.

This clone appeared once. V usage is TRBV11-2 and J usage is TRBJ1-1; 9 positions match TRBD1. This CDR3 is built from 16 residues. Unmatched junction bases numbered 7, after V lost 5 bases and J lost 0 bases. CDR1 SGHAT and CDR2 FQNNGV come from the germline V gene. The CDR3 sequence is CASSRRQGVLNTEAFF. The CDR3, as DNA: TGTGCCAGCAGCCGCCGACAGGGGGTGTTGAACACTGAAGCTTTCTTT. Full variable domain (remainder filled in from reference TRBV11-2 and TRBJ1-1): EAGVAQSPRYKIIEKRQSVAFWCNPISGHATLYWYQQILGQGPKLLIQFQNNGVVDDSQLPKDRFSAERLKGVDSTLKIQPAKLEDSAVYLCASSRRQGVLNTEAFFGQGTRLTVV.

CDR3 in amino acids: CATTEYNEQFF. CDR3 nucleotides: TGTGCCACAACAGAGTACAATGAGCAGTTCTTC. V and J are TRBV6-5 and TRBJ2-1, with unresolved D. Germline loops: CDR1 MNHEY, CDR2 SVGAGI. V was pared by 10 bases and J by 4 bases, with 8 bases between. There are 11 residues in the CDR3.

V and J are TRBV30 and TRBJ1-1; D not resolved. V was trimmed by 4 bases and J by 6 bases, leaving 12 bases between them. From germline, CDR1 is GTSNPN and CDR2 SVGIG (reference sequence). This CDR3 is built from 12 residues. The CDR3, as DNA: TGTGCCTGGACCCCTTTGGGCTCTGAAGCTTTCTTT. This encodes CAWTPLGSEAFF.